The source of this TCR beta chain is a study of monozygotic twins with cystic fibrosis. This clone was seen just once. Here immunoSEQ multiplex PCR was the method, and the copy in TCRdb shows in-frame clones only, minus some. The sample comprises tens of thousands of clones, approximately 70% of which are singletons, and over 0.75% rests with the top ten. CDR1 is MNHEY, CDR2 SVGAGI, per germline. The CDR3 totals 15 residues. V shed 6 bases and J shed 2 bases, with 14 bases lying between them. Sequencing input: blood. The rearrangement links TRBV6-5 to TRBJ1-5; tentative D call: TRBD1 (6 bases). The sequence was obtained from a girl between 10 and 17 years old with cystic fibrosis. Written as DNA, the CDR3 is TGTGCCAGCAGCCTCAGGGGCGGGGGCAATCAGCCCCAGCATTTT. It is translated as CASSLRGGGNQPQHF.